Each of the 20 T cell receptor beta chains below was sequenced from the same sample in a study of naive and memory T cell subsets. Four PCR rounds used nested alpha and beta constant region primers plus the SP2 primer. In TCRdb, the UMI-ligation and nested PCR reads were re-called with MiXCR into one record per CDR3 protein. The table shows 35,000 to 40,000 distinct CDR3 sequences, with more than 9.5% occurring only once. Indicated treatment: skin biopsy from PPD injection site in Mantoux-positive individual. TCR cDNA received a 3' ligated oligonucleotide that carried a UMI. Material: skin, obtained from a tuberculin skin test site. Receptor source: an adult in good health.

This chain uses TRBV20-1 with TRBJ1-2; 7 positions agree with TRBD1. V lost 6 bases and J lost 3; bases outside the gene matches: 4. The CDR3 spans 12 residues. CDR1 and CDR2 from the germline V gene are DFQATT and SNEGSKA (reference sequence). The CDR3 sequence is CSATQGDYGYTF. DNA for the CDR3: TGCAGTGCGACGCAGGGGGACTATGGCTACACCTTC.

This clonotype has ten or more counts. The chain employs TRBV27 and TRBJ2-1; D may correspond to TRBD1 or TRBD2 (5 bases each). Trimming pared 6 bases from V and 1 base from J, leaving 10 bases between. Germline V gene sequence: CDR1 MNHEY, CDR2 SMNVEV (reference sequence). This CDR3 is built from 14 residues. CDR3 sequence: CASSMGDSYNEQFF. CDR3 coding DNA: TGTGCCAGCAGCATGGGGGATTCCTACAATGAGCAGTTCTTC.

CDR3 sequence: CASSIGGGEQFF. The CDR3 nucleotides read TGTGCCAGTAGTATAGGAGGGGGTGAGCAGTTCTTC. This chain connects TRBV19 to TRBJ2-1; D perhaps matches TRBD1 (6 bases). V dropped 1 base and J dropped 9 bases, with 7 bases sitting between them. The CDR3 runs to 12 residues. Germline V lookup: CDR1 LNHDA, CDR2 SQIVND (reference sequence).

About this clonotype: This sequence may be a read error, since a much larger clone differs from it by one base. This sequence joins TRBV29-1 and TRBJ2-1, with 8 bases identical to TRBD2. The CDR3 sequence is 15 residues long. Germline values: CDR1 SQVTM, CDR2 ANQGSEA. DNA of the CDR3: TGCAGCATCCGGGGGGGGCTCGGCTCCTTCAATGAGCAGTTCTTC. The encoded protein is CSIRGGLGSFNEQFF.

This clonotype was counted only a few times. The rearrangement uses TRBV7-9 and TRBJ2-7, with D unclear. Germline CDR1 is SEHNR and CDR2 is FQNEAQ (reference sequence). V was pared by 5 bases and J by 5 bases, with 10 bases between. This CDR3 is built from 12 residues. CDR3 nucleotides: TGTGCCAGCAGCGCACGTCGACACGAGCAGTACTTC. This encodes CASSARRHEQYF.

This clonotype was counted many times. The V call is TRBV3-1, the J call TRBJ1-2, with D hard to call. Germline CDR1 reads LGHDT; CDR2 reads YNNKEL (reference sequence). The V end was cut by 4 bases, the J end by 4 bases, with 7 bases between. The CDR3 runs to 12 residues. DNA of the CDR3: TGTGCCAGCAGCCCGTCCGGCTATGGCTACACCTTC. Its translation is CASSPSGYGYTF.

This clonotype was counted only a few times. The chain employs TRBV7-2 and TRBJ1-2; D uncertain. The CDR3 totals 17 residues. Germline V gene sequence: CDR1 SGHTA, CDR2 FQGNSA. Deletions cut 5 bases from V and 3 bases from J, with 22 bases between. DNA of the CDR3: TGTGCCAGCAGCCCCTCATCCGACGGCATGTTATACTATGGCTACACCTTC. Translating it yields CASSPSSDGMLYYGYTF.

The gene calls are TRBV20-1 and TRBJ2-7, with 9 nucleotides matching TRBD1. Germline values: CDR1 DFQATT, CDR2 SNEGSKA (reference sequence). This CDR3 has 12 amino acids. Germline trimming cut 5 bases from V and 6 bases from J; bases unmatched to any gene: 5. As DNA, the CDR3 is TGCAGTGCTGAACAGGGGGCCGCCGAGCAGTACTTC. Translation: CSAEQGAAEQYF.

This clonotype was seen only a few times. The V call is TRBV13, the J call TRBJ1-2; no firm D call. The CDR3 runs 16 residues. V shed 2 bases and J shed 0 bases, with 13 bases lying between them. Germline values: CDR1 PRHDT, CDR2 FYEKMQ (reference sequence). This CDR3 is CASSLRQEQPNYGYTF. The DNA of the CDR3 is TGTGCCAGCAGCTTAAGGCAGGAGCAACCTAACTATGGCTACACCTTC.

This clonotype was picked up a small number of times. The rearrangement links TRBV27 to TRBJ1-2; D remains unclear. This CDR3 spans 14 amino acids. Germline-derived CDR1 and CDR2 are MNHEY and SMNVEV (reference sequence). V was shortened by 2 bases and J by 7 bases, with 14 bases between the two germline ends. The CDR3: CASSLVMEYGGYTF. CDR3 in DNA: TGTGCCAGCAGTTTAGTGATGGAGTATGGTGGCTACACCTTC.

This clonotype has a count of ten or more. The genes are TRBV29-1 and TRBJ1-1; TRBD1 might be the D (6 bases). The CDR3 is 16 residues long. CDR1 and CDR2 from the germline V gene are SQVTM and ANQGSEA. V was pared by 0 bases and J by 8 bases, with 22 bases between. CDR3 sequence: CSVEDRNHDSRGEAFF. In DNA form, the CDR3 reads TGCAGCGTTGAAGATCGGAATCATGACTCAAGGGGGGAAGCTTTCTTT.

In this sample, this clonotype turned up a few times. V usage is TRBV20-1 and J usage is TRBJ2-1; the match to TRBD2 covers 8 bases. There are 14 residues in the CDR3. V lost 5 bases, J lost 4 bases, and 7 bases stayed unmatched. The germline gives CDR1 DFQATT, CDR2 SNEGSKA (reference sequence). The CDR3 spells CSADLRGGYNEQFF. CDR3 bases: TGCAGTGCTGACTTGCGCGGGGGGTACAATGAGCAGTTCTTC.

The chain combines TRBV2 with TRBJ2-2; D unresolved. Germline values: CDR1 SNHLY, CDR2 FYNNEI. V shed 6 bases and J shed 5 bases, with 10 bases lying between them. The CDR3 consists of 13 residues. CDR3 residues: CASRGEVTGELFF. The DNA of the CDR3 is TGTGCCAGCAGAGGAGAGGTAACCGGGGAGCTGTTTTTT.

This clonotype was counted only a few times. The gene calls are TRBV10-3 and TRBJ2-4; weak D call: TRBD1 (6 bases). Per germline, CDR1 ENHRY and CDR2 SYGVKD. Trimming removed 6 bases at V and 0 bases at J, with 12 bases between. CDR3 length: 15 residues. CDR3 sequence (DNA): TGTGCCATCAGGGACAGCGTTTTAGCCAAAAACATTCAGTACTTC. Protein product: CAIRDSVLAKNIQYF.

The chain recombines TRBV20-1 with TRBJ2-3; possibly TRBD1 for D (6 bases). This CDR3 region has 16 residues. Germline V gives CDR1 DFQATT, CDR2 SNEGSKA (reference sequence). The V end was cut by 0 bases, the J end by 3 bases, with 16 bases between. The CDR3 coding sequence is TGCAGTGCTAGAGATGAGGGGGAGTTGAGGACAGATACGCAGTATTTT. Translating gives CSARDEGELRTDTQYF.

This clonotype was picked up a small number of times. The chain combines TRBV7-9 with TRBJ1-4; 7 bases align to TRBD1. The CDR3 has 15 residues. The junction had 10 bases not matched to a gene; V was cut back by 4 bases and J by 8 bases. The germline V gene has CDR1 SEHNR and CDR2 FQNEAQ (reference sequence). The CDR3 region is CASSSRTGHGEKLFF. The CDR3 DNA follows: TGTGCCAGCAGCTCACGGACAGGTCACGGGGAAAAACTGTTTTTT.

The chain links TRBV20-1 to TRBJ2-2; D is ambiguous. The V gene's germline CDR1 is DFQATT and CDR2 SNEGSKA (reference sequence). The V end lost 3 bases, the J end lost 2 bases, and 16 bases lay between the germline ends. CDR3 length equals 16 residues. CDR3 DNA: TGCAGTGCTAGCGTCTCGGCAGCACCCAACACCGGGGAGCTGTTTTTT. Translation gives CSASVSAAPNTGELFF.

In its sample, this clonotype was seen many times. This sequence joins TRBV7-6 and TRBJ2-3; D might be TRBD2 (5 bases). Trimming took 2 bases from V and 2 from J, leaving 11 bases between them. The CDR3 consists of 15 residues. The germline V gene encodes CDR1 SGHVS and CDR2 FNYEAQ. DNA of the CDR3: TGTGCCAGCAGCTTAACGGGGTCTCACACAGATACGCAGTATTTT. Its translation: CASSLTGSHTDTQYF.

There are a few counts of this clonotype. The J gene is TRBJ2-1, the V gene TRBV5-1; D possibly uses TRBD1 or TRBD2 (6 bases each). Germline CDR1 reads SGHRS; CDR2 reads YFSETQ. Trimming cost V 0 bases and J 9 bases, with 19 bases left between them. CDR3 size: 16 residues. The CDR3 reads CASSLAMGAGSAEQFF. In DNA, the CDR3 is TGCGCCAGCAGCTTGGCAATGGGGGCGGGATCTGCTGAGCAGTTCTTC. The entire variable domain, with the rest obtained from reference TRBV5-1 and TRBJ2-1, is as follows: KAGVTQTPRYLIKTRGQQVTLSCSPISGHRSVSWYQQTPGQGLQFLFEYFSETQRNKGNFPGRFSGRQFSNSRSEMNVSTLELGDSALYLCASSLAMGAGSAEQFFGPGTRLTVL.

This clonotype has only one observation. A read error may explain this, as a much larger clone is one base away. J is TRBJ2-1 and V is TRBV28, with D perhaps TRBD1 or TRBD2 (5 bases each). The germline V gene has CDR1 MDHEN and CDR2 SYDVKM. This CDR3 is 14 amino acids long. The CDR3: CASSSPAGTGAVFF. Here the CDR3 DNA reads TGTGCCAGCAGTTCCCCTGCCGGGACCGGGGCGGTGTTTTTC.